The next 10 T cell receptor beta chains were all read from a single sample in a study of OX40 agonist ivuxolimab in advanced cancers. Clones were sequenced by immunoSEQ multiplex PCR, and TCRdb holds only the in-frame ones, with some missing. The sample lists under 45,000 clones, 65% to 75% seen once, with about a fifth in the top ten. Sequenced material: CD4+ or CD8+ T cells sorted from blood, taken in a trial of the OX40 agonist ivuxolimab. These receptors originate from an adult with an advanced solid tumor such as melanoma, head and neck, liver or kidney cancer.

The genes are TRBV2 and TRBJ1-6; no clear D. Germline CDR1 SNHLY, CDR2 FYNNEI. V was trimmed by 4 bases and J by 9 bases, leaving 13 bases between them. The CDR3 is 14 residues long. The CDR3: CASSVGVPSSPLHF. CDR3 bases: TGTGCCAGCAGTGTGGGAGTCCCCAGTTCACCCCTCCACTTT.

In this sample, this clone turned up a few times. The chain employs TRBV28 and TRBJ2-1, with D tentatively TRBD1 or TRBD2 (6 bases each). The V gene's germline CDR1 is MDHEN and CDR2 SYDVKM. This CDR3 contains 16 residues. Trimming removed 7 bases from V and 5 bases from J, with 21 bases in between. The CDR3 spells CASISGAGGWNNEQFF. The CDR3 DNA reads TGTGCCAGCATTTCGGGGGCAGGAGGGTGGAACAATGAGCAGTTCTTC. Combining the CDR3 with reference TRBV28 and TRBJ2-1 gives the whole variable domain DVKVTQSSRYLVKRTGEKVFLECVQDMDHENMFWYRQDPGLGLRLIYFSYDVKMKEKGDIPEGYSVSREKKERFSLILESASTNQTSMYLCASISGAGGWNNEQFFGPGTRLTVL.

CDR3 loop: CASSRDSLNTGELFF. As DNA, the CDR3 is TGCGCCAGCAGCCGGGACAGCTTAAACACCGGGGAGCTGTTTTTT. The chain joins TRBV4-1 to TRBJ2-2, with 7 bases matching TRBD1. The trim removed 4 bases at V and 2 bases at J, leaving 4 bases unmatched. The CDR3 has 15 residues. Per the germline V gene, CDR1 is MGHRA and CDR2 is YSYEKL.

This chain links TRBV4-1 with TRBJ2-2; 7 bases align to TRBD2. Germline V lookup: CDR1 MGHRA, CDR2 YSYEKL. This CDR3 comprises 15 residues. V shed 4 bases, J shed 4 bases, and the junction held 6 bases outside the gene matches. CDR3 sequence (DNA): TGCGCCAGCAGCCCTTGGGAGGGGCTCACCGGGGAGCTGTTTTTT. This translates into CASSPWEGLTGELFF.

The table lists this clone with many counts. This chain uses TRBV10-2 with TRBJ2-7; D not resolved. Trimming left V 0 bases short and J 3 bases short, with 15 bases between. The CDR3 length is 16 residues. The germline gives CDR1 WSHSY, CDR2 SAAADI. The CDR3 is CASSESWVVNYYEQYF. CDR3 coding DNA: TGCGCCAGCAGTGAGTCGTGGGTCGTAAACTACTACGAGCAGTACTTC.

The V gene is TRBV7-6, the J gene TRBJ2-2; no definite D call. The CDR3 runs to 14 residues. V was trimmed by 2 bases and J by 5 bases, leaving 9 bases between them. In germline, CDR1 is SGHVS, CDR2 FNYEAQ. CDR3 in DNA: TGTGCCAGCAGCTTATCAGGTCCAACCGGGGAGCTGTTTTTT. This gives the protein CASSLSGPTGELFF.

In this sample, this clone turned up a few times. The chain employs TRBV6-5 and TRBJ2-6; D is unresolved. Between the trimmed V and J ends, which lost 4 bases and 2 bases, there was a span of 9 bases. Germline assignment: CDR1 MNHEY and CDR2 SVGAGI. The CDR3 spans 15 residues. CDR3 region: CASSFLGTGANVLTF. The CDR3 nucleotides are TGTGCCAGCAGTTTCCTAGGAACTGGGGCCAACGTCCTGACTTTC.

This chain links TRBV11-3 with TRBJ2-2; the match to TRBD1 covers 8 bases. The germline V gene encodes CDR1 SGHNT and CDR2 YENEEA. This CDR3 region has 15 residues. V dropped 5 bases and J dropped 0; count of bases not matched to a gene: 2. The chain's CDR3 is CASSPDRANTGELFF. The DNA for the CDR3 is TGTGCCAGCAGCCCGGACAGGGCGAACACCGGGGAGCTGTTTTTT.

The genes are TRBV25-1 and TRBJ2-3; 9 bases align to TRBD2. This CDR3 has 14 residues. From germline, CDR1 is MGHDK and CDR2 SYGVNS. Unmatched junction bases numbered 3, after V lost 2 bases and J lost 6 bases. The CDR3 DNA sequence: TGTGCCAGCAGTGAAGGACTAGCGTTGGATACGCAGTATTTT. Amino acid sequence: CASSEGLALDTQYF.

The V and J genes are TRBV5-4 and TRBJ1-6; D remains unclear. V lost 1 base to trimming and J lost 8 bases, with 19 bases between them. The germline gives CDR1 SGHNT, CDR2 YYREEE (reference sequence). The CDR3 runs 17 residues. The CDR3 sequence is CASSLSSGKVRYSPLHF. CDR3 DNA: TGTGCCAGCAGCTTGAGTTCTGGGAAAGTCAGGTATTCACCCCTCCACTTT. Drawing the rest from reference TRBV5-4 and TRBJ1-6, the complete variable domain is ETGVTQSPTHLIKTRGQQVTLRCSSQSGHNTVSWYQQALGQGPQFIFQYYREEENGRGNFPPRFSGLQFPNYSSELNVNALELDDSALYLCASSLSSGKVRYSPLHFGNGTRLTVT.